These T cell receptor beta chains were read from a single sample in a study of T cell responses to AZD1222 COVID-19 vaccine. Method: immunoSEQ multiplex PCR; TCRdb's copy keeps in-frame clones and lacks some. In the table there are fewer than 150,000 clones, under 95% of which are singletons. Material: peripheral blood, obtained on day 0 of AZD1222 vaccination. All receptors come from an adult in good health. Both conserved end residues are part of each CDR3. A D gene is named only where the DNA matches it firmly. Only part of the rows carry a size: once, few, many, or a class if the clone is expanded.

d_gene	v_gene	j_gene	abundance	CDR3nt	CDR3aa
TRBD1	TRBV5-1	TRBJ1-4	NA	TGCGCCAGCACCCTGGGACAGCCACCCGAAAAACTGTTTTTT	CASTLGQPPEKLFF
NA	TRBV10-2	TRBJ2-5	NA	TGCGCCAGCAGTGAGTCTCGCGGGGAGACCCAGTACTTC	CASSESRGETQYF
NA	TRBV7-3	TRBJ2-1	NA	TGTGCCAGCAGCTCCTCGGATTACAATGAGCAGTTCTTC	CASSSSDYNEQFF
NA	TRBV7-3	TRBJ2-2	NA	TGTGCCAGCAGCTTAAATTCCCGGGGCGGGGAGCTGTTTTTT	CASSLNSRGGELFF
TRBD1	TRBV19	TRBJ1-1	NA	TGTGCCGCAACACGGGCAGGGGGAGACACTGAAGCTTTCTTT	CAATRAGGDTEAFF
NA	TRBV11-1	TRBJ2-7	NA	TGTGCCAGCAGCTTAGGGGGGAACTCCTACGAGCAGTACTTC	CASSLGGNSYEQYF
TRBD2	TRBV7-8	TRBJ2-7	NA	TGTGCCAGCAGTCACTTTCTAGCGGGGGAGGACTACGAGCAGTACTTC	CASSHFLAGEDYEQYF
TRBD1	TRBV4-1	TRBJ1-2	once	TGCGCCAGCAGCCAAGACTTCTCGGGACAGCCAAGGTACTATGGCTACACCTTC	CASSQDFSGQPRYYGYTF
NA	TRBV9	TRBJ1-6	once	TGTGCCAGCAGCGTAGGAGGGGCCCCTAATTCACCCCTCCACTTT	CASSVGGAPNSPLHF
NA	TRBV9	TRBJ1-2	NA	TGTGCCAGCAGCGTAGAGGGTTTTAGTGGCTACACCTTC	CASSVEGFSGYTF
NA	TRBV7-2	TRBJ1-1	once	TGTGCCAGCAGCTTCCAGGGGCGAGCGGTCACTGAAGCTTTCTTT	CASSFQGRAVTEAFF
NA	TRBV6-5	TRBJ1-2	NA	TGTGCCAGCAGTTACTCGCCGGGACTAGAAGGCTACACCTTC	CASSYSPGLEGYTF
NA	TRBV9	TRBJ1-2	once	TGTGCCAGCAGCGTACGCCCATTGGACGTTCACTATGGCTACACCTTC	CASSVRPLDVHYGYTF
TRBD1	TRBV7-2	TRBJ2-3	NA	TGTGCCAGCAGTTCCGGACAGGGCCAGGATACGCAGTATTTT	CASSSGQGQDTQYF
NA	TRBV7-9	TRBJ1-1	once	TGTGCCAGCAGCCAACCCCTAAATGAAGCTTTCTTT	CASSQPLNEAFF
NA	TRBV20-1	TRBJ2-2	NA	TGCAGTGCTAGTGGCCTAGCGAATTCCCAGGAGCTGTTTTTT	CSASGLANSQELFF
TRBD1	TRBV5-1	TRBJ1-4	NA	TGCGCCAGCAGCCAGGCCGGGACAGGGGAAAAACTGTTTTTT	CASSQAGTGEKLFF